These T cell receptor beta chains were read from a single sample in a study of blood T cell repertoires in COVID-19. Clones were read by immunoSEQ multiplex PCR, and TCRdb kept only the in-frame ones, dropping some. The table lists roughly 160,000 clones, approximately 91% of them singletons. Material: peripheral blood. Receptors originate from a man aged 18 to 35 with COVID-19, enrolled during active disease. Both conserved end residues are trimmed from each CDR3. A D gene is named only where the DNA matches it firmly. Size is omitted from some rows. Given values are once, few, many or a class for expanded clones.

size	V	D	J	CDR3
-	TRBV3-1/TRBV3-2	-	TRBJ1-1	ASSQQGNTEAF
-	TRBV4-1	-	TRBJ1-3	ASSSDWSSGNTIY
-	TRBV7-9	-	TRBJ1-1	ASSLAGRGTEAF
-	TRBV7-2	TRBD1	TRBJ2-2	ASSLAQGQNTGELF
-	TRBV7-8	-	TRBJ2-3	ASSPDRYTDTQY
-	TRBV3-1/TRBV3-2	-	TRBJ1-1	ASSAKQGNTEAF
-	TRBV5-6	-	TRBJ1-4	ASSPGSNEKLF
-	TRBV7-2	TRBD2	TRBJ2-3	ASSSMGLATDTQY
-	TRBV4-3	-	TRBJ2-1	ASSQAPLSSYNEQF
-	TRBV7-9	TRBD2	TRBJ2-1	ASSLVSSGPYNEQF
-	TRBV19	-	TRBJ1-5	ASTTLEGPSNQPQH
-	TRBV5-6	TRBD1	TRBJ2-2	ASSRQGAGTGELF
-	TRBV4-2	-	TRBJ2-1	ASSQELGVVGDEQF
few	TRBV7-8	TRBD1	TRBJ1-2	ASSLMGQGSYGYT
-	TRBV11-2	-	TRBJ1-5	ASSLDLNQPQH
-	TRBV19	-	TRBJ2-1	ASSTIEGGQF
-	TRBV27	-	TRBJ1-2	ASSPAFGGTGYT
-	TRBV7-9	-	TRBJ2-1	ASSSAGRSYNEQF
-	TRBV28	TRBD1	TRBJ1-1	ASSVRDRGKAF
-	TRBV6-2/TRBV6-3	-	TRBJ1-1	ASSYGLLNTEAF
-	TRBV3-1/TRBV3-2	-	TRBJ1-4	ASSQDRRAHPTNEKLF
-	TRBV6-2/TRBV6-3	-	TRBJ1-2	ASSYPRDNYGYT
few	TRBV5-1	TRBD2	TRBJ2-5	ASSTLAGGPAETQY
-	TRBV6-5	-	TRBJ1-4	ASRRGNEKLL
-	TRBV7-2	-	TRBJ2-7	ASSLEGSGVVSYEQY